Reported below is one T cell receptor (beta chain). These data are taken from a study of blood T cell repertoires in COVID-19. Study-wide background: T cells, B-cell-depleted T cells, or PBMCs supplied cDNA or gDNA.

As handled by the study authors: Amplified reference gene primers provided the basis for estimating nucleated cell counts. Clones were read by immunoSEQ multiplex PCR, and TCRdb kept only the in-frame ones, dropping some. The V and J calls and clone size were taken over from that table, and D and trimming were inferred from the DNA. The data contain 150,000 to 200,000 clones, around nine tenths of them singletons. Sequenced sample: peripheral blood. The sequence was collected from a man aged 65 to 79 with acute or convalescent COVID-19.

The CDR3 DNA follows: TGTGCCATCAGTGGGTGGGGGGGCAATCAGCCCCAGCATTTT. This gives the protein CAISGWGGNQPQHF. The chain combines TRBV10-3 with TRBJ1-5; D is perhaps TRBD1 (5 bases). Germline V gene sequence: CDR1 ENHRY, CDR2 SYGVKD. The ends were cut back, 4 bases at V and 2 bases at J, with 9 bases in the middle. The CDR3 length is 14 residues.